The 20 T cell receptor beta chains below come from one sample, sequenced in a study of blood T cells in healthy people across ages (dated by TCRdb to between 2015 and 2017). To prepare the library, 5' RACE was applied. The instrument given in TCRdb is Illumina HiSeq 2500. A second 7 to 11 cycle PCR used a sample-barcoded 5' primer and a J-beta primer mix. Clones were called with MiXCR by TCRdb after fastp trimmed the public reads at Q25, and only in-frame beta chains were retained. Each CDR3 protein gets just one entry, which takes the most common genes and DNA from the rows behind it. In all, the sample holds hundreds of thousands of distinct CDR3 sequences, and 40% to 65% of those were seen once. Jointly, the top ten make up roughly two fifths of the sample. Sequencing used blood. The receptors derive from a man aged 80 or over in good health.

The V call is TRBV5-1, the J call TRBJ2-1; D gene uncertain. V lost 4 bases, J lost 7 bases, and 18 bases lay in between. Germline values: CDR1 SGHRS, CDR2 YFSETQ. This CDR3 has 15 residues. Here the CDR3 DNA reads TGCGCCAGCAGCCGTCTTGGAGCCCCCTTTAATGAGCAGTTCTTC. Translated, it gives CASSRLGAPFNEQFF.

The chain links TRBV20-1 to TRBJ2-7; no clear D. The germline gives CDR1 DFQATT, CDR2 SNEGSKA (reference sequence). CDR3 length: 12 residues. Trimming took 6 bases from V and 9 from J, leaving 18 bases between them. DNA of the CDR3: TGCAGTGCGCCCGGCTACTCGAGTGGGCAGTACTTC. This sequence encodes CSAPGYSSGQYF.

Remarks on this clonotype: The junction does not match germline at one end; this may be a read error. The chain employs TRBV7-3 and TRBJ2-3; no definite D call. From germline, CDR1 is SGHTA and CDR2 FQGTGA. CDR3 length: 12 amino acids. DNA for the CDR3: TGTGCCAGCAGCTCGGCCACAGCTACGCAGTATTTT. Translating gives CASSSATATQYF.

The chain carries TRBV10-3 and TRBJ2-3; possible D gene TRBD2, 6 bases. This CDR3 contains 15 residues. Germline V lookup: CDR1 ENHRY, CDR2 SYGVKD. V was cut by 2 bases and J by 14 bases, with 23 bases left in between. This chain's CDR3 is CAISEGRQPHRYAYF. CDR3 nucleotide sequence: TGTGCCATCAGTGAGGGGAGGCAGCCGCACAGATACGCGTATTTT.

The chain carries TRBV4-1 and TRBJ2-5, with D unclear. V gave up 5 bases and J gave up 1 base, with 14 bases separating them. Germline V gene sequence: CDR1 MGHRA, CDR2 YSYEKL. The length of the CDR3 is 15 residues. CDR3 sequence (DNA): TGCGCCAGCAGCAACCAACTCTCAGGCCAAGAGACCCAGTACTTC. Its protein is CASSNQLSGQETQYF.

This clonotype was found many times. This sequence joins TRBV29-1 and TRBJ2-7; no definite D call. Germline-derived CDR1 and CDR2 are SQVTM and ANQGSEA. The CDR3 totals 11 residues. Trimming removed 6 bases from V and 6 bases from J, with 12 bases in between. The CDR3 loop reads CSVSHSGEQYF. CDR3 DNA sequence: TGCAGCGTCAGCCACAGTGGCGAGCAGTACTTC.

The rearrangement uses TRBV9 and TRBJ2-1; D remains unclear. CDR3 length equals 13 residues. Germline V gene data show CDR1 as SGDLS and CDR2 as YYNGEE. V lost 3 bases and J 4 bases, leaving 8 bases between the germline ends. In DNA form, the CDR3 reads TGTGCCAGCAGCGCAGCGCAGTACAATGAGCAGTTCTTC. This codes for CASSAAQYNEQFF.

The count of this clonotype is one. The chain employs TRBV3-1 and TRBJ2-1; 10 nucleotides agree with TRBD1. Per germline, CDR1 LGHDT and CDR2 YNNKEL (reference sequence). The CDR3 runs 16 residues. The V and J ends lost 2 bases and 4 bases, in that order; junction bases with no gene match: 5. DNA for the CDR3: TGTGCCAGCAGCCAAATGACAGGGGGCACTTACAATGAGCAGTTCTTC. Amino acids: CASSQMTGGTYNEQFF.

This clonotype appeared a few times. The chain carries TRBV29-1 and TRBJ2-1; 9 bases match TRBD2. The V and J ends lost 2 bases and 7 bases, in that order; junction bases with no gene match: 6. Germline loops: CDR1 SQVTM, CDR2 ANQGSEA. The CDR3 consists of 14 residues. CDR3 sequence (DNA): TGCAGCGTTGAACCAGCGGGAGGTAGTAATGAGCAGTTCTTC. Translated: CSVEPAGGSNEQFF.

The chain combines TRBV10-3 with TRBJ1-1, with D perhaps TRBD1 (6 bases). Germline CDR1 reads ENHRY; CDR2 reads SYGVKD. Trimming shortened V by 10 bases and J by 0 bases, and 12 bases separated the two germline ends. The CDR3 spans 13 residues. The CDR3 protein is CATTGQLNTEAFF. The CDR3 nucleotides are TGTGCCACGACAGGACAGCTGAACACTGAAGCTTTCTTT.

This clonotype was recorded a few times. DNA for the CDR3: TGTGCCAGCAGCCAAGACGGGGCCCCCCGGAGGAAAAAGTACTTC. It yields the protein CASSQDGAPRRKKYF. V gene TRBV14 combines with J gene TRBJ2-5; possibly TRBD1 or TRBD2 for D (5 bases each). V shed 0 bases and J shed 12 bases, with 20 bases lying between them. The CDR3 is made up of 15 amino acids. From germline, CDR1 is SGHDN and CDR2 FVKESK.

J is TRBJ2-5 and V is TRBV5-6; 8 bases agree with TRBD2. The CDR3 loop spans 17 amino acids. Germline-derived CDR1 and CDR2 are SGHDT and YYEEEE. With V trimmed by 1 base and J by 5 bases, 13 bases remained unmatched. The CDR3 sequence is CASSLRGGLGMSETQYF. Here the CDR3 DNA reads TGTGCCAGCAGCTTGAGGGGGGGACTAGGAATGAGCGAGACCCAGTACTTC.

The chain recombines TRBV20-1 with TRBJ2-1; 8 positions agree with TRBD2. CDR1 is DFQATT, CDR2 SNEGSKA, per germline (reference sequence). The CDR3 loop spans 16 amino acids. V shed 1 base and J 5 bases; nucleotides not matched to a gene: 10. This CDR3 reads CSARGEVAGRNNEQFF. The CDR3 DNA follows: TGCAGTGCTAGAGGGGAGGTAGCGGGGAGGAACAATGAGCAGTTCTTC.

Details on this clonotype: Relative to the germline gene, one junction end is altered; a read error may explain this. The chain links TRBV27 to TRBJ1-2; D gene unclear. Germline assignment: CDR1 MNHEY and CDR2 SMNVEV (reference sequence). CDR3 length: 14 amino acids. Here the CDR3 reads CASSVSAGSYGYTF. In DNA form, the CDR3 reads TGTGCCAGCAGTGTATCTGCAGGTTCCTATGGCTACACCTTC.

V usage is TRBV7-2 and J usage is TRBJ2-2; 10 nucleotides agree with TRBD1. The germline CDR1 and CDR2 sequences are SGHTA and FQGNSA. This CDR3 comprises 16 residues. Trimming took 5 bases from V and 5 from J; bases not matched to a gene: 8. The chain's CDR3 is CASSMRTGGKTGELFF. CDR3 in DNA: TGTGCCAGCAGCATGCGGACAGGGGGTAAAACCGGGGAGCTGTTTTTT.

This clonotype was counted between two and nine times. The CDR3: CASSYGRDRAEKLFF. The CDR3, as DNA: TGTGCCAGCAGTTACGGCCGGGACAGGGCGGAAAAACTGTTTTTT. The rearrangement joins TRBV7-9 to TRBJ1-4, with 9 bases matching TRBD1. Unmatched junction bases numbered 10, after V lost 6 bases and J lost 8 bases. The CDR3 runs to 15 residues. Germline CDR1 SEHNR, CDR2 FQNEAQ (reference sequence). Full variable domain (outside the CDR3, taken from reference TRBV7-9 and TRBJ1-4): DTGVSQNPRHKITKRGQNVTFRCDPISEHNRLYWYRQTLGQGPEFLTYFQNEAQLEKSRLLSDRFSAERPKGSFSTLEIQRTEQGDSAMYLCASSYGRDRAEKLFFGSGTQLSVL.

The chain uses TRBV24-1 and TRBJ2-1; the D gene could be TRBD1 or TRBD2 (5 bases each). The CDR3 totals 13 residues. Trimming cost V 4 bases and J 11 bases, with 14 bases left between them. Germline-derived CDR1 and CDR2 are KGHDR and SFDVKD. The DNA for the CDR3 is TGTGCCACCAGTGACATGCCGGGACGCAAGCAGTTCTTC. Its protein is CATSDMPGRKQFF.

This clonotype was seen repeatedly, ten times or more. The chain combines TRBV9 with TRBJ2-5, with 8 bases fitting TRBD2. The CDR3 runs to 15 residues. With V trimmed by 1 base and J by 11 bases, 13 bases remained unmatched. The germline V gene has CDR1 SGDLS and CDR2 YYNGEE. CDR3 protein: CASSVFAGGLTEQYF. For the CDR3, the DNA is TGTGCCAGCAGCGTATTCGCGGGAGGATTGACGGAGCAGTACTTC.

CDR3 coding DNA: TGCAGTGCCGAAGCGGGAGGGCTCAACGAGCAGTACTTC. It is translated as CSAEAGGLNEQYF. The chain carries TRBV20-1 and TRBJ2-7; TRBD2 aligns across 10 bases. Germline trimming cut 6 bases from V and 5 bases from J; bases unmatched to any gene: 7. This CDR3 is built from 13 residues. Germline CDR1 reads DFQATT; CDR2 reads SNEGSKA (reference sequence).

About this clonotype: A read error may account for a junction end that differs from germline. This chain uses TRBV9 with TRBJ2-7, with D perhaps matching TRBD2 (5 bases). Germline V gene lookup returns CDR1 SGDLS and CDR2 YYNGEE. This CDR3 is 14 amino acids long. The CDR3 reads CASNVEDWGDEQYF. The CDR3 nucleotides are TGTGCCAGCAACGTAGAAGACTGGGGAGACGAGCAGTACTTC.